Presented here are 28 T cell receptor beta chains from one specimen sequenced in a study of vaccination and CD4 T cells after COVID-19. For these TCRs, the target antigens are not known. Scientists ran DNA taken from cultured CD4+ T cells through the Oncomine TCR Beta short-read assay for sequencing. MiXCR, run by TCRdb on the PCR reads, gives a single entry per CDR3 protein. The sample has over 11,000 distinct CDR3 sequences, about 50% seen once; the top ten hold roughly 8.4%. Treatment denoted: roughly 10-day PBMC culture with coronavirus spike peptide pools or control peptides (ViraFEST assay). The source material was CD4+ T cells from blood, cultured in vitro, sampled before SARS-CoV-2 vaccination. The origin of the receptors is a human donor who had recovered from COVID-19.

The rearrangement joins TRBV4-2 to TRBJ2-1; 9 bases map to TRBD2. The junction had 3 bases not matched to a gene; V was cut back by 0 bases and J by 0 bases. Germline assignment: CDR1 LGHNA and CDR2 YNFKEQ. The CDR3 consists of 17 residues. In DNA form, the CDR3 reads TGTGCCAGCAGCCAAGACCTGACTAGCGGCTCCTACAATGAGCAGTTCTTC. Its translation: CASSQDLTSGSYNEQFF.

V and J are TRBV6-2 or TRBV6-3 and TRBJ2-5, with no clear D. CDR1 and CDR2 (germline): MNHEY, SVGEGT. The CDR3 covers 14 residues. V gave up 9 bases and J gave up 5 bases, with 19 bases separating them. This CDR3 reads CASTSTPLGETQYF. CDR3 DNA sequence: TGTGCCAGTACTTCGACCCCCCTGGGGGAGACCCAGTACTTC.

The J gene is TRBJ1-5, the V gene TRBV7-2, with D perhaps matching TRBD1 (5 bases). This CDR3 contains 13 residues. V shed 5 bases and J shed 11 bases, with 16 bases lying between them. Germline CDR1 SGHTA, CDR2 FQGNSA. In DNA, the CDR3 is TGTGCCAGCAGCGGTCGGGGACCGGGGGCCCAGCATTTT. Protein: CASSGRGPGAQHF.

This rearrangement joins TRBV4-1 to TRBJ1-2, with 9 bases fitting TRBD1. This CDR3 has 17 residues. Germline V gene data show CDR1 as MGHRA and CDR2 as YSYEKL. The J segment lost 4 bases and the V segment lost 0 bases, leaving 9 bases of the junction unmatched. CDR3 DNA sequence: TGCGCCAGCAGCCAAGATCTATGGGACAGGGCCTCCTATGGCTACACCTTC. Protein: CASSQDLWDRASYGYTF.

This rearrangement joins TRBV2 to TRBJ1-2; 11 bases agree with TRBD1. The CDR3 is made up of 14 amino acids. V shed 6 bases, J shed 5 bases, and the junction held 5 bases outside the gene matches. CDR1 is SNHLY, CDR2 FYNNEI, per germline. The CDR3 DNA reads as TGTGCCAGCAGAGACGGACAGGGGGCTTATGGCTACACCTTC. Amino acids: CASRDGQGAYGYTF.

The J gene is TRBJ2-3, the V gene TRBV7-3; 12 nucleotides match TRBD2. V shed 4 bases, J shed 5 bases, and the junction held 4 bases outside the gene matches. Germline V lookup: CDR1 SGHTA, CDR2 FQGTGA. The length of the CDR3 is 15 residues. This CDR3 is CASSSSGGAGDTQYF. The DNA of the CDR3 is TGTGCCAGCAGCTCTAGCGGGGGGGCTGGAGATACGCAGTATTTT.

The V gene is TRBV27, the J gene TRBJ2-3; D unresolved. The germline V gene has CDR1 MNHEY and CDR2 SMNVEV (reference sequence). V shed 5 bases and J shed 3 bases, with 12 bases lying between them. This CDR3 region has 14 residues. The CDR3 DNA reads as TGTGCCAGCAGTGCTCGGTTGGGGACAGATACGCAGTATTTT. Amino acids: CASSARLGTDTQYF.

The chain carries TRBV11-2 and TRBJ2-7; 7 positions agree with TRBD1. V lost 5 bases, J lost 6 bases, and 7 bases stayed unmatched. CDR1 and CDR2 (germline): SGHAT, FQNNGV. The length of the CDR3 is 13 residues. This CDR3 reads CASSASTGREQYF. CDR3 DNA sequence: TGTGCCAGCAGCGCCTCGACAGGGCGCGAGCAGTACTTC.

V gene TRBV27 combines with J gene TRBJ1-3; D is uncertain. V shed 7 bases and J shed 3 bases, with 4 bases lying between them. The CDR3 is made up of 11 amino acids. CDR1 is MNHEY and CDR2 is SMNVEV in the germline V gene (reference sequence). For the CDR3, the DNA is TGTGCCAGCATGAATGGAAACACCATATATTTT. Translated, it gives CASMNGNTIYF.

This sequence joins TRBV6-2 or TRBV6-3 and TRBJ2-7; 9 nucleotides match TRBD1. CDR1 and CDR2 (germline): MNHEY, SVGEGT. Losses at the gene ends were 6 bases for V and 6 bases for J; bases not matched to a gene: 15. The CDR3 length is 16 residues. The CDR3, as DNA: TGTGCCAGCAGCTTACAACCCGGGACAGGGTCTCGCGAGCAGTACTTC. This gives the protein CASSLQPGTGSREQYF.

This chain uses TRBV28 with TRBJ1-1; D gene unclear. CDR1 and CDR2 (germline): MDHEN, SYDVKM. The CDR3 extends over 13 amino acids. The CDR3 here is CESPSDMNTEAFF. The CDR3 coding sequence is TGTGAGAGCCCTTCCGATATGAACACTGAAGCTTTCTTT.

About this clonotype itself: A much larger clone lies a single base off, so this may be a read error. The chain carries TRBV20-1 and TRBJ2-7; 12 positions match TRBD2. The CDR3 is made up of 14 amino acids. Trimming at V came to 6 bases and at J to 2 bases, leaving 5 bases not matched to a gene. Germline V gene sequence: CDR1 DFQATT, CDR2 SNEGSKA (reference sequence). CDR3 sequence: CSAHRLAGAYEQYF. The CDR3, as DNA: TGCAGTGCCCATAGACTAGCGGGAGCCTACGAGCAGTACTTC.

There are a few counts of this clonotype. The chain carries TRBV19 and TRBJ2-5, with D unresolved. Germline CDR1 and CDR2: LNHDA and SQIVND (reference sequence). CDR3 length equals 16 residues. The V and J ends lost 3 bases and 4 bases respectively, with 18 bases between them. CDR3 protein: CASSIPSGGGVETQYF. Written as DNA, the CDR3 is TGTGCCAGTAGTATTCCGTCTGGTGGCGGAGTAGAGACCCAGTACTTC.

The chain joins TRBV19 to TRBJ1-2; D is unclear. Looked up from germline, CDR1 is LNHDA and CDR2 is SQIVND (reference sequence). The CDR3 sequence is 14 residues long. Trimming took off 3 bases at V and 4 bases at J, with 12 bases between the two ends. CDR3 loop: CASSIGPSGYGYTF. The CDR3 DNA reads as TGTGCCAGTAGTATCGGGCCATCAGGCTATGGCTACACCTTC.

The chain is built from TRBV6-5 and TRBJ2-3, with a weak D call TRBD2 (6 bases). The germline V and J ends were trimmed by 2 bases and 2 bases, with 14 bases remaining between them. This CDR3 comprises 16 residues. Germline loops: CDR1 MNHEY, CDR2 SVGAGI. CDR3 bases: TGTGCCAGCAGTTACGTCTTGGCGGGAATCACAGATACGCAGTATTTT. Translated, it gives CASSYVLAGITDTQYF.

The CDR3 sequence is CASSYGRPDYGYTF. For the CDR3, the DNA is TGTGCCAGCAGTTACGGACGGCCGGACTATGGCTACACCTTC. The chain carries TRBV6-5 and TRBJ1-2, with D unclear. CDR3 length equals 14 residues. Between the trimmed V and J ends, which lost 2 bases and 3 bases, there was a span of 10 bases. CDR1 MNHEY and CDR2 SVGAGI come from the germline V gene.

The chain joins TRBV9 to TRBJ1-2; TRBD1 matches at 8 bases. Losses at the gene ends were 4 bases for V and 3 bases for J; bases not matched to a gene: 8. CDR3 size: 15 residues. Germline CDR1 SGDLS, CDR2 YYNGEE. The CDR3 nucleotides read TGTGCCAGCAGCCCAGAAGGACAGGGCGACTATGGCTACACCTTC. Amino acid sequence: CASSPEGQGDYGYTF.

The chain combines TRBV11-2 with TRBJ2-1; 10 nucleotides agree with TRBD2. This CDR3 spans 15 amino acids. The ends lost 3 bases at V and 3 bases at J; junction bases unmatched: 2. Looked up from germline, CDR1 is SGHAT and CDR2 is FQNNGV. CDR3 coding DNA: TGTGCCAGCAGCTTGTCTAGCGGGAGCTACAATGAGCAGTTCTTC. It translates to CASSLSSGSYNEQFF.

This clonotype was seen a handful of times. This chain uses TRBV6-1 with TRBJ2-2; D may match TRBD1 or TRBD2 (5 bases each). With 6 bases removed from V and 4 bases from J, the gap between germline ends came to 30 bases. This CDR3 is 20 amino acids long. CDR1 and CDR2 from the germline V gene are MNHNS and SASEGT. In DNA, the CDR3 is TGTGCCAGCAGCCAAAGAGGCCGGGACGGTGTCCAACGGGGCACCGGGGAGCTGTTTTTT. Translating it yields CASSQRGRDGVQRGTGELFF.

The chain joins TRBV6-1 to TRBJ2-5, with D possibly being TRBD1 or TRBD2 (6 bases each). CDR1 is MNHNS, CDR2 SASEGT, per germline. The CDR3 has 14 residues. Trimming removed 6 bases at V and 2 bases at J, with 13 bases between. The CDR3 sequence is CASRRTGRQETQYF. The CDR3 region has the DNA TGTGCCAGCAGGAGAACAGGGAGGCAAGAGACCCAGTACTTC.

The V gene is TRBV20-1, the J gene TRBJ2-6; no firm D call. The CDR3 extends over 13 amino acids. Trimming removed 3 bases from V and 0 bases from J, with 3 bases in between. Germline loops: CDR1 DFQATT, CDR2 SNEGSKA (reference sequence). CDR3: CSASHSGANVLTF. DNA of the CDR3: TGCAGTGCTAGTCACTCTGGGGCCAACGTCCTGACTTTC.

This clonotype was observed a single time. The chain has TRBV20-1 and TRBJ2-7; 7 bases are a match to TRBD2. Germline assignment: CDR1 DFQATT and CDR2 SNEGSKA (reference sequence). The CDR3 runs to 16 residues. Unmatched junction bases numbered 14, after V lost 1 base and J lost 5 bases. The CDR3, as DNA: TGCAGTGCTAGAGCCCTTACCCGGGCAGGGAGGGACGAGCAGTACTTC. Residues: CSARALTRAGRDEQYF.

The gene calls are TRBV11-2 and TRBJ2-3, with no clear D. The CDR3 runs 14 residues. Trimming stripped 0 bases from V and 4 bases from J, with 8 bases between. Germline CDR1 is SGHAT and CDR2 is FQNNGV. The chain's CDR3 is CASSLDRIADTQYF. The CDR3 nucleotides read TGTGCCAGCAGCTTAGACAGGATTGCAGATACGCAGTATTTT.

The CDR3 protein is CASSPRVGNGYTF. The CDR3, as DNA: TGTGCCAGCAGCCCACGAGTAGGGAATGGCTACACCTTC. The V and J genes are TRBV7-2 and TRBJ1-2, with unresolved D. V was shortened by 5 bases and J by 6 bases, with 13 bases between the two germline ends. The germline CDR1 and CDR2 sequences are SGHTA and FQGNSA. CDR3 length: 13 residues.

V is TRBV7-8 and J is TRBJ1-1; D not certain. Germline-derived CDR1 and CDR2 are SGHVS and FQNEAQ. V was shortened by 2 bases and J by 1 base, with 11 bases between the two germline ends. The length of the CDR3 is 15 residues. The CDR3: CASSLSPASNTEAFF. The CDR3, as DNA: TGTGCCAGCAGCTTATCACCGGCGTCGAACACTGAAGCTTTCTTT. Full variable domain (outside the CDR3, taken from reference TRBV7-8 and TRBJ1-1): GAGVSQSPRYKVAKRGQDVALRCDPISGHVSLFWYQQALGQGPEFLTYFQNEAQLDKSGLPSDRFFAERPEGSVSTLKIQRTQQEDSAVYLCASSLSPASNTEAFFGQGTRLTVV.

This chain connects TRBV6-5 to TRBJ2-7; TRBD1 matches at 11 bases. CDR1 is MNHEY, CDR2 SVGAGI, per germline. The junction had 19 bases not matched to a gene; V was cut back by 0 bases and J by 3 bases. The CDR3 totals 21 residues. CDR3 DNA: TGTGCCAGCAGTTACTCGTCCCCAGGACCACTGTGGGGACAGGGGGGCTACGAGCAGTACTTC. It specifies CASSYSSPGPLWGQGGYEQYF.

J is TRBJ2-1 and V is TRBV20-1, with 10 bases aligning to TRBD2. Germline CDR1 is DFQATT and CDR2 is SNEGSKA (reference sequence). The CDR3 consists of 16 residues. Germline trimming cut 3 bases from V and 0 bases from J; bases unmatched to any gene: 5. DNA for the CDR3: TGCAGTGCTAGCCCTTCTAGCGGGAGCTCCTACAATGAGCAGTTCTTC. It specifies CSASPSSGSSYNEQFF.

The rearrangement uses TRBV20-1 and TRBJ2-7; 12 bases agree with TRBD2. The length of the CDR3 is 13 residues. Looked up from germline, CDR1 is DFQATT and CDR2 is SNEGSKA (reference sequence). The trim removed 6 bases at V and 6 bases at J, leaving 6 bases unmatched. CDR3 loop: CSARTSGVAEQYF. CDR3 bases: TGCAGTGCCCGGACTAGCGGGGTTGCCGAGCAGTACTTC.